Below are 23 T cell receptor beta chains sequenced from a single sample in a study of T-cell reconstitution after alpha-beta-depleted transplantation in children. The TCRbeta library was prepared with unique molecular identifiers. Each CDR3 protein is one row after TCRdb ran MiXCR on the PCR reads. In the table there are about 260,000 distinct CDR3 sequences, around 10% of which are singletons. The sequencing here drew on peripheral blood, taken 180 days after TCRalphabeta/CD19-depleted stem cell transplant. These receptors were taken from a male patient between 2 and 10 years old who had a stem cell transplant for chronic granulomatous disease, so the T cells may come from the graft donor.

This clonotype appeared many times. This chain joins TRBV7-2 and TRBJ2-1; 10 bases match TRBD2. V gave up 11 bases and J gave up 1 base; unmatched junction bases: 14. CDR1 and CDR2 from the germline V gene are SGHTA and FQGNSA. The CDR3 totals 17 residues. DNA of the CDR3: TGTGCCGAAATTCGGGCTAGCGGGAGAAAGTCCTACAATGAGCAGTTCTTC. As protein: CAEIRASGRKSYNEQFF.

This clonotype was seen at least ten times. The chain links TRBV18 to TRBJ1-2, with 9 positions matching TRBD1. From germline, CDR1 is KGHSH and CDR2 LQKENI. The CDR3 extends over 15 amino acids. V lost 3 bases to trimming and J lost 6 bases; unmatched junction nucleotides: 8. CDR3 protein: CASSPPGTGTDGYTF. The CDR3 DNA reads TGTGCCAGCTCACCTCCCGGGACAGGGACGGATGGCTACACCTTC.

This clonotype has a handful of counts. The chain has TRBV2 and TRBJ2-2, with D perhaps TRBD2 (6 bases). The V and J ends lost 10 bases and 4 bases respectively, with 22 bases between them. Germline CDR1 and CDR2: SNHLY and FYNNEI. This CDR3 region has 16 residues. CDR3 nucleotide sequence: TGTGCCACTAGAGTGACGGGACTGGGGGTCACCGGGGAGCTGTTTTTT. Its protein is CATRVTGLGVTGELFF.

This clonotype occurred many times. The CDR3 DNA follows: TGTGCCAGCAGTTACTCGAAGGCAACTAATGAAAAACTGTTTTTT. Translating gives CASSYSKATNEKLFF. This chain connects TRBV6-5 to TRBJ1-4; the D is unclear. Germline CDR1 MNHEY, CDR2 SVGAGI. With 0 bases removed from V and 0 bases from J, the gap between germline ends came to 5 bases. The CDR3 is 15 residues long.

This clonotype has at least ten counts. V gene TRBV12-3 or TRBV12-4 combines with J gene TRBJ2-7, with 7 bases aligning to TRBD2. V trimming: 7 bases; J trimming: 1 base; junction bases outside the gene matches: 7. The CDR3 is made up of 14 amino acids. CDR3 DNA sequence: TGTGCCAGCACCCGAGCGGGGCCTTCCTACGAGCAGTACTTC. It codes for CASTRAGPSYEQYF.

This clonotype was counted ten times or more. The genes are TRBV4-3 and TRBJ2-7; 9 bases are a match to TRBD2. CDR1 is LGHNA, CDR2 YSLEER, per germline. The V gene end was trimmed by 0 bases and the J gene end by 3 bases; junction bases not matched to a gene: 9. The CDR3 runs to 17 residues. The DNA for the CDR3 is TGCGCCAGCAGCCAAGATAGAGAGACTAGCGGACTCTACGAGCAGTACTTC. Translated: CASSQDRETSGLYEQYF.

This clonotype has a count of ten or more. The chain employs TRBV20-1 and TRBJ2-7, with TRBD2 as a possible D gene (6 bases). The CDR3 covers 13 residues. Deletions cut 3 bases from V and 7 bases from J, with 16 bases between. Germline V gene sequence: CDR1 DFQATT, CDR2 SNEGSKA (reference sequence). The CDR3 reads CSASIGGIGEQYF. The CDR3 DNA is TGCAGTGCTAGTATCGGGGGTATAGGGGAGCAGTACTTC.

This clonotype was seen many times. The V call is TRBV29-1, the J call TRBJ2-3; 7 positions match TRBD1. V gave up 7 bases and J gave up 3 bases; unmatched junction bases: 10. Germline values: CDR1 SQVTM, CDR2 ANQGSEA. This CDR3 comprises 14 residues. The CDR3 DNA is TGCAGCGGGGACCGGGACAGAGGAACAGATACGCAGTATTTT. This gives the protein CSGDRDRGTDTQYF.

This clonotype has at least ten counts. The chain joins TRBV6-6 to TRBJ2-7; a weak D match, TRBD1 (6 bases). The CDR3 runs 12 residues. Germline CDR1 is MNHNY and CDR2 is SVGAGI (reference sequence). V lost 1 base and J lost 5, with 6 bases in between. DNA of the CDR3: TGTGCCAGCAGTTACTACAGGGACGAGCAGTACTTC. Translated, it gives CASSYYRDEQYF.

This clonotype was counted ten times or more. V is TRBV12-3 or TRBV12-4 and J is TRBJ2-1, with D unclear. Trimming stripped 2 bases from V and 6 bases from J, with 8 bases between. This CDR3 contains 13 residues. The CDR3 sequence: CASSLRPANEQFF. The CDR3 DNA reads TGTGCCAGCAGTTTAAGGCCCGCCAATGAGCAGTTCTTC.

This clonotype was seen at least ten times. The rearrangement joins TRBV4-1 to TRBJ2-1, with D tentatively TRBD1 (6 bases). Germline lookup yields CDR1 MGHRA and CDR2 YSYEKL. V dropped 1 base and J dropped 4 bases, with 14 bases sitting between them. There are 16 residues in the CDR3. The CDR3, as DNA: TGCGCCAGCAGCCAAGGGCACGGGACACCGTACAATGAGCAGTTCTTC. Its translation is CASSQGHGTPYNEQFF.

With respect to this clonotype: With a much larger clone just one base away, this may be a read error. The chain uses TRBV4-2 and TRBJ2-7; D gene ambiguous. The CDR3 has 13 residues. From germline, CDR1 is LGHNA and CDR2 YNFKEQ. CDR3 protein: CARSQEVGYEQYF. CDR3 nucleotide sequence: TGTGCCCGCAGCCAAGAAGTTGGGTACGAGCAGTACTTC.

At least ten counts were recorded for this clonotype. This chain connects TRBV12-3 or TRBV12-4 to TRBJ2-7; 7 nucleotides agree with TRBD1. The ends lost 6 bases at V and 5 bases at J; junction bases unmatched: 13. This CDR3 has 15 amino acids. CDR3 protein: CASSPPAQGRHEQYF. CDR3 bases: TGTGCCAGCAGCCCCCCAGCACAGGGGCGCCACGAGCAGTACTTC.

At least ten counts were recorded for this clonotype. V usage is TRBV20-1 and J usage is TRBJ1-4; possibly TRBD1 for D (6 bases). This CDR3 is built from 12 residues. Between the trimmed V and J ends, which lost 7 bases and 8 bases, there was a span of 14 bases. The germline CDR1 and CDR2 sequences are DFQATT and SNEGSKA (reference sequence). DNA for the CDR3: TGCAGTGTTGGCAGGGGAGGCGAAAAACTGTTTTTT. Residues: CSVGRGGEKLFF.

Points on this clonotype: Given a much more abundant clone one base away, this may be a read error. This rearrangement joins TRBV30 to TRBJ2-1; D tentatively fits TRBD1 or TRBD2 (5 bases each). The CDR3 has 14 residues. Germline V gene data show CDR1 as GTSNPN and CDR2 as SVGIG (reference sequence). V was trimmed by 0 bases and J by 4 bases, leaving 10 bases between them. The CDR3 spells CAWSVRGVYNEQFF. As DNA, the CDR3 is TGTGCCTGGAGTGTGAGAGGGGTTTACAATGAGCAGTTCTTC.

This clonotype was found many times. The chain combines TRBV25-1 with TRBJ2-1; 13 nucleotides match TRBD2. Germline loops: CDR1 MGHDK, CDR2 SYGVNS. CDR3 length equals 16 residues. The trim removed 7 bases at V and 5 bases at J, leaving 8 bases unmatched. The CDR3 is CASTKPGLAGNNEQFF. The CDR3 DNA is TGTGCCAGCACCAAACCGGGACTAGCGGGGAACAATGAGCAGTTCTTC.

The gene calls are TRBV19 and TRBJ2-7, with 10 bases aligning to TRBD2. V dropped 3 bases and J dropped 4; count of bases not matched to a gene: 3. Germline V gives CDR1 LNHDA, CDR2 SQIVND (reference sequence). The CDR3 runs 14 residues. CDR3 sequence: CASSMVAGGYEQYF. The CDR3 nucleotides are TGTGCCAGTAGTATGGTAGCGGGAGGTTACGAGCAGTACTTC.

The rearrangement links TRBV19 to TRBJ2-1, with D perhaps being TRBD1 or TRBD2 (5 bases each). Trimming shortened V by 3 bases and J by 7 bases, and 19 bases separated the two germline ends. The CDR3 sequence is 16 residues long. From germline, CDR1 is LNHDA and CDR2 SQIVND (reference sequence). CDR3 residues: CASSILTGPLVNEQFF. CDR3 nucleotide sequence: TGTGCCAGTAGTATTCTAACGGGGCCTCTGGTGAATGAGCAGTTCTTC.

As to this clonotype: This may be a read error: a much more frequent sequence differs by one nucleotide. This CDR3 fails to terminate in the conserved phenylalanine or tryptophan, so it likely reflects a read error. The chain combines TRBV7-2 with TRBJ2-1, with TRBD2 as a possible D gene (6 bases). This CDR3 spans 15 amino acids. The V gene's germline CDR1 is SGHTA and CDR2 FQGNSA. V was clipped by 0 bases and J by 6 bases, with 12 bases between them. The CDR3 DNA reads as TGTGCCAGCAGCTTAGCCCTGTCACTAGCCAATGAGCAGTTCCTC. Translating it yields CASSLALSLANEQFL.

The V call is TRBV20-1, the J call TRBJ2-6; TRBD1 matches 9 bases. The CDR3 runs to 20 residues. Germline assignment: CDR1 DFQATT and CDR2 SNEGSKA (reference sequence). The V and J ends lost 1 base and 0 bases, in that order; junction bases with no gene match: 13. This CDR3 reads CSARVFEGQGSLSGANVLTF. As DNA, the CDR3 is TGCAGTGCTAGAGTATTCGAGGGACAGGGCTCCCTCTCTGGGGCCAACGTCCTGACTTTC.

This clonotype appeared many times. The chain employs TRBV20-1 and TRBJ1-2, with D perhaps matching TRBD1 (5 bases). Germline V gene lookup returns CDR1 DFQATT and CDR2 SNEGSKA (reference sequence). V was trimmed by 6 bases and J by 8 bases, leaving 13 bases between them. The CDR3 is 11 amino acids. CDR3 bases: TGCAGTGCGATAGGGGATCCCGGCTACACCTTC. This gives the protein CSAIGDPGYTF.

This clonotype has a handful of counts. The J gene is TRBJ1-5, the V gene TRBV5-1; 10 bases are shared with TRBD1. From germline, CDR1 is SGHRS and CDR2 YFSETQ. The length of the CDR3 is 18 residues. Trimming took 0 bases from V and 0 from J; bases not matched to a gene: 6. The CDR3 reads CASSLGDRGLDSNQPQHF. As DNA, the CDR3 is TGCGCCAGCAGCTTGGGGGACAGGGGATTAGATAGCAATCAGCCCCAGCATTTT.

This clonotype was counted ten times or more. The V call is TRBV7-9, the J call TRBJ2-5; the D gene is possibly TRBD2 (6 bases). CDR1 and CDR2 (germline): SEHNR, FQNEAQ (reference sequence). The CDR3 totals 14 residues. Trimming pared 5 bases from V and 2 bases from J, leaving 12 bases between. Here the CDR3 DNA reads TGTGCCAGCAGCCCGAGGACTATGCAAGAGACCCAGTACTTC. It translates to CASSPRTMQETQYF.